The sequence of this T cell receptor beta chain was determined in a study of response to subunit inactivated influenza vaccine (dated by TCRdb to the late 2010s). With regard to the full study: Deep quantitative profiling of the T cell receptor repertoire was used in the study to follow responses to a trivalent subunit inactivated influenza vaccine. Overall study results and their limits: According to the authors, only a limited number of new T cells may be recruited by each seasonal influenza vaccination.

Library construction relied on RT-PCR. Reads for this sample came from an Illumina HiSeq 2500. The public sequencing data were trimmed at Q25 with fastp and processed into clonotypes with MiXCR by TCRdb, which kept only in-frame beta chains. Identical CDR3 proteins give one entry, which carries the most common genes and DNA. The sample table contains 280,000 or so distinct CDR3 sequences; only one count was recorded for 21% of them. Roughly a tenth of the sample lies in the top ten. A few counts support this clonotype. There is no known antigen for this receptor. No clone much larger than this one lies a single base away; base qualities are absent. V gives up 4 bases and J gives up 0 bases, and the segment between their germline ends measures 14 bases. From the germline V gene, CDR1 is SGHTA and CDR2 is FQGNSA. The CDR3, from cysteine to phenylalanine, totals 16 residues. This entry keeps only the CDR3 DNA: 48 bases, framed from base 1.

Source: PBMCs from blood, taken 21 months after vaccination. The sequence is built from TRBV7-2 and TRBJ2-3; the D gene cannot be resolved reliably. This receptor was obtained from a man in his fifties or sixties who received an inactivated influenza vaccine. Donor details come from another sample of the same person, matched by shared clones. The CDR3 corresponds to CASSSWPQPSTDTQYF. The sequenced DNA: TGTGCCAGCAGCTCTTGGCCGCAGCCTAGCACAGATACGCAGTATTTT. Reference TRBV7-2 and TRBJ2-3 genes cover what lies past the CDR3, so the full variable domain is GAGVSQSPSNKVTEKGKDVELRCDPISGHTALYWYRQSLGQGLEFLIYFQGNSAPDKSGLPSDRFSAERTGGSVSTLTIQRTQQEDSAVYLCASSSWPQPSTDTQYFGPGTRLTVL.